This TCR beta chain was captured in a study of blood T cell repertoires in COVID-19. Background on the study: Acute and convalescent COVID-19 specimens originated in the United States, Italy and Spain. Sample material is recorded as cDNA or gDNA derived from T cells, B-cell-depleted T cells, or PBMCs.

Per the original methods: Reference gene primer amplification gave nucleated cell count estimates. This table comes from immunoSEQ multiplex PCR, and its TCRdb copy is limited to in-frame clones, with some not included. V, J and clone size are those of that table, while D and trimming were read from the DNA. This sample has about 160,000 clones; about 80% occur once, and the top ten carry 22%. V was cut by 0 bases and J by 0 bases, with 9 bases left in between. CDR3 size: 16 residues. Germline V gene lookup returns CDR1 SEHNR and CDR2 FQNEAQ (reference sequence). The rearrangement joins TRBV7-9 to TRBJ2-1; D unclear. The sequencing input was peripheral blood. The TCR was taken from a woman older than 75 with acute or convalescent COVID-19. In DNA, the CDR3 is TGTGCCAGCAGCTTAGCGGGCCGTCCCTCCTACAATGAGCAGTTCTTC. Encoded protein: CASSLAGRPSYNEQFF.